Below, 10 T cell receptor beta chains from the same sample are listed, as sequenced in a study of T cell responses to AZD1222 COVID-19 vaccine. Here immunoSEQ multiplex PCR was the method, and the copy in TCRdb shows in-frame clones only, minus some. Among 130,000 to 150,000 clones listed, about 91% were seen once. Sequenced here: peripheral blood, sampled on day 0 of AZD1222 vaccination. The receptors shown here come from an adult in good health.

This chain joins TRBV5-1 and TRBJ1-2; D is unresolved. V lost 4 bases to trimming and J lost 6 bases, with 16 bases between them. The germline V gene has CDR1 SGHRS and CDR2 YFSETQ. This CDR3 has 14 amino acids. Here the CDR3 reads CASSPVSGYDGYTF. In DNA, the CDR3 is TGCGCCAGCAGCCCCGTCTCGGGGTATGATGGCTACACCTTC.

The chain links TRBV4-3 to TRBJ1-1, with unresolved D. V was pared by 0 bases and J by 4 bases, with 9 bases between. The CDR3 totals 14 residues. Germline V gene data show CDR1 as LGHNA and CDR2 as YSLEER. The DNA for the CDR3 is TGCGCCAGCAGCCAAGATCCAGTGGGCACTGAAGCTTTCTTT. Translation: CASSQDPVGTEAFF.

The J gene is TRBJ2-2, the V gene TRBV6-5; D possibly corresponds to TRBD2 (6 bases). V was clipped by 6 bases and J by 5 bases, with 13 bases between them. CDR1 and CDR2 (germline): MNHEY, SVGAGI. There are 14 residues in the CDR3. This CDR3 is CASRPPGGTGELFF. The CDR3 DNA is TGTGCCAGCAGGCCCCCCGGGGGTACCGGGGAGCTGTTTTTT.

V usage is TRBV28 and J usage is TRBJ2-7; the D call may be TRBD1 or TRBD2 (5 bases each). The ends were cut back, 3 bases at V and 3 bases at J, with 15 bases in the middle. This CDR3 region has 15 residues. Looked up from germline, CDR1 is MDHEN and CDR2 is SYDVKM. The CDR3 bases are TGTGCCAGCAGTTTTAAGAGGGACGCCCACTACGAGCAGTACTTC. This translates into CASSFKRDAHYEQYF.

The V call is TRBV7-2, the J call TRBJ2-3; possibly TRBD2 for D (6 bases). Germline values: CDR1 SGHTA, CDR2 FQGNSA. V dropped 0 bases and J dropped 3 bases, with 7 bases sitting between them. The CDR3 length is 14 residues. DNA of the CDR3: TGTGCCAGCAGCTTAGCGACTAGTACAGATACGCAGTATTTT. Translating it yields CASSLATSTDTQYF.

The J gene is TRBJ2-1, the V gene TRBV5-1, with D unresolved. The CDR3 runs to 15 residues. The V end was cut by 4 bases, the J end by 0 bases, with 11 bases between. In germline, CDR1 is SGHRS, CDR2 YFSETQ. CDR3 in amino acids: CASSPIRLSYNEQFF. The CDR3 DNA reads TGCGCCAGCAGCCCTATCAGGCTCTCCTACAATGAGCAGTTCTTC.

The V and J genes are TRBV28 and TRBJ1-1, with 9 nucleotides matching TRBD1. The V and J ends lost 2 bases and 4 bases, in that order; junction bases with no gene match: 8. Germline values: CDR1 MDHEN, CDR2 SYDVKM. This CDR3 spans 16 amino acids. CDR3 region: CASSLITGGAVTEAFF. The CDR3 DNA follows: TGTGCCAGCAGTTTAATTACAGGGGGCGCCGTCACTGAAGCTTTCTTT.

J is TRBJ2-2 and V is TRBV29-1; 10 bases line up with TRBD2. The CDR3 has 17 amino acids. CDR1 is SQVTM and CDR2 is ANQGSEA in the germline V gene. The junction had 14 bases not matched to a gene; V was cut back by 7 bases and J by 3 bases. The DNA for the CDR3 is TGCAGCGCCCAAACCCTTCCTAGCGGGAGAGACACCGGGGAGCTGTTTTTT. Protein: CSAQTLPSGRDTGELFF.

CDR3 DNA sequence: TGTGCCAGCAGCGCAGACCAGGGACAGCCCCAGCATTTT. Translated: CASSADQGQPQHF. V gene TRBV9 combines with J gene TRBJ1-5; maybe TRBD1 (5 bases). Trimming took 3 bases from V and 7 from J, leaving 11 bases between them. The CDR3 runs to 13 residues. Germline CDR1 reads SGDLS; CDR2 reads YYNGEE. The full variable domain, its missing parts supplied by reference TRBV9 and TRBJ1-5, is DSGVTQTPKHLITATGQRVTLRCSPRSGDLSVYWYQQSLDQGLQFLIQYYNGEERAKGNILERFSAQQFPDLHSELNLSSLELGDSALYFCASSADQGQPQHFGDGTRLSIL.

The chain carries TRBV6-6 and TRBJ1-1, with D unclear. Per the germline V gene, CDR1 is MNHNY and CDR2 is SVGAGI (reference sequence). The length of the CDR3 is 13 residues. Trimming pared 2 bases from V and 11 bases from J, leaving 15 bases between. This CDR3 is CASSYSRTEGAFF. The DNA of the CDR3 is TGTGCCAGCAGTTACAGCCGGACCGAGGGTGCTTTCTTT.